This T cell receptor (beta chain) originates from a study of blood T cell repertoires in COVID-19. Looking at the study overall: The study drew acute and convalescent COVID-19 samples from the United States, Italy and Spain. PBMCs, B-cell-depleted T cells, or T cells provided the cDNA or gDNA that made up the material.

The junction had 5 bases not matched to a gene; V was cut back by 7 bases and J by 4 bases. Germline assignment: CDR1 WSHSY and CDR2 SAAADI. This CDR3 contains 13 residues. Original handling: Reference gene primer amplification in the assay estimated nucleated cell counts. TCRdb's table, derived via immunoSEQ multiplex PCR, lists solely in-frame clones and lacks some. V, J and clone size are taken as reported in that table, and D and trimming were inferred from the DNA itself. Seen here are about 46,000 clones, 75% to 90% observed once, and the top ten hold about 15%. The rearrangement uses TRBV10-2 and TRBJ2-7; the match to TRBD2 covers 9 bases. This clonotype was obtained from a human donor in a cohort sampled during active COVID-19. The donor label of this sample is uncertain. The sample taken for sequencing was peripheral blood. CDR3 in DNA: TGCGCCAGCACACCTAGCGGGGCTTACGAGCAGTACTTC. It translates to CASTPSGAYEQYF.